This entry lists 20 T cell receptor beta chains sequenced from one sample in a study of T-cell reconstitution after alpha-beta-depleted transplantation in children. As it was prepared, the TCRbeta library received unique molecular identifiers. Each CDR3 protein gets one entry after TCRdb re-called the PCR reads with MiXCR. Found here are 530,000 or so distinct CDR3 sequences, about a quarter of them singletons; the top ten hold 30% to 45%. The specimen was PBMCs, collected before TCRalphabeta/CD19-depleted stem cell transplant. The receptors stem from a boy younger than two with Wiskott-Aldrich syndrome, due to receive a stem cell transplant.

The chain links TRBV5-1 to TRBJ2-1; D remains ambiguous. From germline, CDR1 is SGHRS and CDR2 YFSETQ. The CDR3 totals 17 residues. Trimming removed 1 base at V and 0 bases at J, with 14 bases between. CDR3 sequence: CASSLRSERISYNEQFF. DNA for the CDR3: TGCGCCAGCAGCTTGCGGAGTGAGCGTATCTCCTACAATGAGCAGTTCTTC. The full variable domain, completed using reference TRBV5-1 and TRBJ2-1, is KAGVTQTPRYLIKTRGQQVTLSCSPISGHRSVSWYQQTPGQGLQFLFEYFSETQRNKGNFPGRFSGRQFSNSRSEMNVSTLELGDSALYLCASSLRSERISYNEQFFGPGTRLTVL.

This clonotype appeared a few times. The chain is built from TRBV11-2 and TRBJ2-7; TRBD1 matches 9 bases. Germline V gene sequence: CDR1 SGHAT, CDR2 FQNNGV. CDR3 length: 20 amino acids. After removal of 5 bases from V and 2 bases from J, the junction contained 22 bases not matched to a gene. CDR3 amino acids: CASSLRTAGTGFGTTYEQYF. DNA for the CDR3: TGTGCCAGCAGCCTACGGACCGCTGGGACAGGGTTTGGAACCACCTACGAGCAGTACTTC. Full variable domain (outside the CDR3, taken from reference TRBV11-2 and TRBJ2-7): EAGVAQSPRYKIIEKRQSVAFWCNPISGHATLYWYQQILGQGPKLLIQFQNNGVVDDSQLPKDRFSAERLKGVDSTLKIQPAKLEDSAVYLCASSLRTAGTGFGTTYEQYFGPGTRLTVT.

The J gene is TRBJ1-5, the V gene TRBV7-9, with no clear D. V lost 0 bases, J lost 7 bases, and 13 bases lay in between. CDR1 is SEHNR and CDR2 is FQNEAQ in the germline V gene (reference sequence). The CDR3 spans 15 residues. The CDR3 DNA sequence: TGTGCCAGCAGCTTAGCGGCTTTAGCGGGCCAGCCCCAGCATTTT. This translates into CASSLAALAGQPQHF.

This clonotype appeared many times. The chain joins TRBV7-9 to TRBJ1-3; D gene unclear. V lost 0 bases and J lost 0, with 6 bases in between. The length of the CDR3 is 15 residues. Germline lookup yields CDR1 SEHNR and CDR2 FQNEAQ (reference sequence). Written as DNA, the CDR3 is TGTGCCAGCAGCTTAGCGCGGAGCTCTGGAAACACCATATATTTT. It is translated as CASSLARSSGNTIYF.

The chain uses TRBV3-1 and TRBJ2-3; a possible D gene is TRBD2 (5 bases). Germline values: CDR1 LGHDT, CDR2 YNNKEL (reference sequence). V lost 5 bases to trimming and J lost 8 bases, with 8 bases between them. The CDR3 contains 11 residues. CDR3 residues: CASSGRVTQYF. In nucleotides, the CDR3 is TGTGCCAGCAGCGGGCGGGTTACGCAGTATTTT.

The chain links TRBV20-1 to TRBJ2-5; the D is unclear. The CDR3 spans 14 residues. CDR1 and CDR2 (germline): DFQATT, SNEGSKA (reference sequence). V was clipped by 3 bases and J by 2 bases, with 13 bases between them. The CDR3 DNA is TGCAGTGCTAGCGTGGTAGGGATGCAAGAGACCCAGTACTTC. This sequence encodes CSASVVGMQETQYF.

The V call is TRBV14, the J call TRBJ2-7; no reliable D call. V was trimmed by 1 base and J by 7 bases, leaving 17 bases between them. This CDR3 has 15 residues. Germline loops: CDR1 SGHDN, CDR2 FVKESK. CDR3 sequence reads: CASSQGSFPQWEQYF. Written as DNA, the CDR3 is TGTGCCAGCAGCCAAGGATCATTCCCGCAGTGGGAGCAGTACTTC.

In its sample, this clonotype was seen a few times. Here the CDR3 DNA reads TGCAGTGCTAGCGGGAGGGCCACCGAGCAGTACTTC. It codes for CSASGRATEQYF. This chain joins TRBV20-1 and TRBJ2-7; 8 bases line up with TRBD2. The CDR3 consists of 12 residues. Per the germline V gene, CDR1 is DFQATT and CDR2 is SNEGSKA (reference sequence). V lost 3 bases, J lost 6 bases, and 4 bases stayed unmatched.

The chain joins TRBV5-1 to TRBJ2-3, with TRBD2 identical over 9 bases. From germline, CDR1 is SGHRS and CDR2 YFSETQ. The CDR3 has 16 amino acids. The junction had 4 bases not matched to a gene; V was cut back by 0 bases and J by 2 bases. CDR3 sequence (DNA): TGCGCCAGCAGCTTGGTGGCTAGCGGGACCACAGATACGCAGTATTTT. Encoded protein: CASSLVASGTTDTQYF.

The rearrangement joins TRBV30 to TRBJ2-2; D gene ambiguous. Trimming cost V 1 base and J 2 bases, with 5 bases left between them. The CDR3 loop spans 13 amino acids. CDR1 and CDR2 (germline): GTSNPN, SVGIG (reference sequence). The CDR3 reads CAWSGGNTGELFF. For the CDR3, the DNA is TGTGCCTGGAGTGGGGGTAACACCGGGGAGCTGTTTTTT.

The chain is built from TRBV20-1 and TRBJ2-1; possible D gene TRBD2, 5 bases. V lost 7 bases to trimming and J lost 0 bases, with 19 bases between them. Germline loops: CDR1 DFQATT, CDR2 SNEGSKA (reference sequence). The length of the CDR3 is 16 residues. CDR3 nucleotide sequence: TGCAGTGTTATCAAGGCGGGTGGAAGCTCCTACAATGAGCAGTTCTTC. Protein product: CSVIKAGGSSYNEQFF.

V gene TRBV27 combines with J gene TRBJ2-7; tentative D call: TRBD2 (5 bases). This CDR3 contains 12 residues. CDR1 is MNHEY, CDR2 SMNVEV, per germline (reference sequence). V shed 6 bases and J shed 0 bases, with 6 bases lying between them. The CDR3 nucleotides read TGTGCCAGCAGGCGGGTCTCCTACGAGCAGTACTTC. Its protein product is CASRRVSYEQYF.

The chain joins TRBV6-2 or TRBV6-3 to TRBJ2-7; 8 bases map to TRBD1. The ends lost 2 bases at V and 6 bases at J; junction bases unmatched: 9. CDR3 size: 15 residues. Germline CDR1 and CDR2: MNHEY and SVGEGT. Here the CDR3 DNA reads TGTGCCAGCAGTTACCTCGGGACAGGCCCCTCCGAGCAGTACTTC. Protein product: CASSYLGTGPSEQYF.

The chain combines TRBV5-1 with TRBJ2-5; D not certain. The CDR3 sequence is 13 residues long. Trimming shortened V by 0 bases and J by 4 bases, and 7 bases separated the two germline ends. Germline V gene sequence: CDR1 SGHRS, CDR2 YFSETQ. The DNA of the CDR3 is TGCGCCAGCAGCTTGGAGACGGGAGAGACCCAGTACTTC. It yields the protein CASSLETGETQYF.

This clonotype was counted only a few times. The V call is TRBV27, the J call TRBJ2-3; D unresolved. V was pared by 6 bases and J by 2 bases, with 6 bases between. The CDR3 runs 12 residues. The V gene's germline CDR1 is MNHEY and CDR2 SMNVEV (reference sequence). CDR3 DNA sequence: TGTGCCAGCAGGGGATACACAGATACGCAGTATTTT. It codes for CASRGYTDTQYF.

This chain joins TRBV4-2 and TRBJ1-2, with D hard to call. Trimming stripped 4 bases from V and 4 bases from J, with 13 bases between. The CDR3 is 14 residues long. Germline V lookup: CDR1 LGHNA, CDR2 YNFKEQ. CDR3 sequence (DNA): TGTGCCAGCAGCCCTAGAGGAATAATCTATGGCTACACCTTC. This sequence encodes CASSPRGIIYGYTF.

The V gene is TRBV12-3 or TRBV12-4, the J gene TRBJ1-5; D unclear. The V gene lost 1 base and the J gene lost 7 bases, with 11 bases spanning the gap. CDR3 size: 14 residues. CDR3 region: CASSLGRTRQPQHF. The DNA for the CDR3 is TGTGCCAGCAGTTTAGGGAGGACGAGACAGCCCCAGCATTTT.

This chain links TRBV27 with TRBJ2-2, with D maybe TRBD1 (5 bases). V was cut by 6 bases and J by 5 bases, with 16 bases left in between. Germline loops: CDR1 MNHEY, CDR2 SMNVEV (reference sequence). The CDR3 spans 15 residues. The CDR3 spells CASRSFRVNTGELFF. Here the CDR3 DNA reads TGTGCCAGCAGGTCGTTCAGGGTTAATACCGGGGAGCTGTTTTTT.

In this sample, this clonotype turned up a few times. V usage is TRBV29-1 and J usage is TRBJ2-5; no reliable D call. The V and J ends lost 1 base and 5 bases respectively, with 8 bases between them. The CDR3 totals 12 residues. Per germline, CDR1 SQVTM and CDR2 ANQGSEA. CDR3 amino acids: CSVEGLRETQYF. CDR3 DNA: TGCAGCGTTGAAGGGCTCAGGGAGACCCAGTACTTC.

This clonotype has a handful of counts. The rearrangement links TRBV3-1 to TRBJ2-2, with 8 nucleotides matching TRBD2. The CDR3 spans 18 residues. V lost 4 bases, J lost 2 bases, and 12 bases stayed unmatched. Germline V gene sequence: CDR1 LGHDT, CDR2 YNNKEL (reference sequence). CDR3 DNA sequence: TGTGCCAGCAGCCGCGGTGGGACGGGAGGGCCAAACACCGGGGAGCTGTTTTTT. Its translation is CASSRGGTGGPNTGELFF. The full variable domain, with the rest looked up from reference TRBV3-1 and TRBJ2-2, is DTAVSQTPKYLVTQMGNDKSIKCEQNLGHDTMYWYKQDSKKFLKIMFSYNNKELIINETVPNRFSPKSPDKAHLNLHINSLELGDSAVYFCASSRGGTGGPNTGELFFGEGSRLTVL.